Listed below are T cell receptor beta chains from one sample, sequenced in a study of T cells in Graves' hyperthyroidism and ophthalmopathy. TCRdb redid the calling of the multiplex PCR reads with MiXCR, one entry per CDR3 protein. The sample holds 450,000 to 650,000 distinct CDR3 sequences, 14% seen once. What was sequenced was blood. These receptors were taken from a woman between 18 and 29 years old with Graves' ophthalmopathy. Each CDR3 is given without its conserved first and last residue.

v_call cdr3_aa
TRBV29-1 SVEGLLGLASSEQY
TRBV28 ASSFKRANTEAF
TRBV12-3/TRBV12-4 ASSAGGDQPQH
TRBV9 ASNMGLSGNTIY
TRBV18 ASSAGLVDADTQY
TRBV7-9 ASSSRGPSEYNEQF
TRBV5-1 ASSLGDNLGNEQF
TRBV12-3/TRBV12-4 ASSRGLAKY
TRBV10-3 AISEEVNYGYT
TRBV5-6 ASSLRSAGLNTGELF
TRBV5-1 ASSLNYRDRLF
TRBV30 AWSTGSGANVLT
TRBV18 ASSPLASGSSTDTQY
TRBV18 ASSPFDLIDNTEAF
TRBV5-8 ASSLGRLSNTEAF
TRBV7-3 ASSLGLARYTDTQY
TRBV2 ASSERTGKNEQF
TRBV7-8 ASSLKARGGTKGAGREQY
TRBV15 ATSRDRLAEQY
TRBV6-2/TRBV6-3 AGSLGYEQY
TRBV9 ASSVASSNEQF
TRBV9 ASSVGGRQIGAYTQY
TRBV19 ASSKYRGLNEQF
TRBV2 ASRGLADSTDTQY
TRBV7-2 ASSRPGSGANVLT
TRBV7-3 ASSFSPQISGANVLT
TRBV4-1 ASSHRTGSEKLF
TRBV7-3 ASSPGFGTSEQF
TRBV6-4 ASSEAQGRGYT
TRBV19 ASSMGTGFGYEQY
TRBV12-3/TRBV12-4 ASSFGEGNQPQH
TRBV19 ASRRLAGEGNEQF
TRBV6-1 ASRSPGQGLYGYT
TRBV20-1 SASLASGGAAYEQY
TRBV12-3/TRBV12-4 ASSPTSGRTGELF
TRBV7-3 ASSLDISGANVLT
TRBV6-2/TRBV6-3 AIRDSTGWQY
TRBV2 ASTEGGMRF
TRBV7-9 ASSPGGGAVKTEAF
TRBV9 ASTPRGGNGELF
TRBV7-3 TSTAGHPNSPLH